This record looks at one TCR beta chain sequence and its context. Its antigen is undetermined. These data originate in a study of shared clonotypes between healthy human individuals. Germline lookup yields CDR1 MNHNS and CDR2 SASEGT. CDR3 length: 13 residues. The V and J ends lost 4 bases and 4 bases, in that order; junction bases with no gene match: 1. Generated by immunoSEQ multiplex PCR, the TCRdb table keeps only in-frame clones and is missing some. The profile shows approximately 700,000 clones, about three quarters of them singletons. Study-wide points: Limitation of the genetic and exposure-history diversity represented came from the few donors.

The sequence came from a woman aged 25-40 years in good health. The chain is built from TRBV6-1 and TRBJ1-1, with 9 bases that match TRBD1. Sequenced material: memory CD4+ T cells sorted from blood. The subset: CD45RA-negative fraction. Here the CDR3 DNA reads TGTGCCAGCAGTGTGACAGGGGGCACTGAAGCTTTCTTT. It specifies CASSVTGGTEAFF.